In this sample, the clone carrying this T cell receptor beta chain turned up many times. The antigen is not known. This specimen comes from a study of T cells in Graves' hyperthyroidism and ophthalmopathy. General observations from the study: Ophthalmopathy, which appeared later, was predicted by the model a median 6.5 months before onset. Peripheral blood also featured most of the thyroid clonotypes expanded above 0.001.

Hyperthyroidism had been newly diagnosed in patients aged 18 to 65, and its duration was under 2 months. The TCR beta CDR3 regions underwent amplification using RNA transcripts as the source. A set of HTBI primers served as the primers for a first-round RT-PCR of the TCR CDR3. TCRdb analysed the multiplex PCR reads with MiXCR anew, one entry per CDR3 protein. The sample lists about 590,000 distinct CDR3 sequences; more than 15% were seen once. The V gene lost 5 bases and the J gene lost 7 bases, with 18 bases spanning the gap. Germline V CDR1 and CDR2: LNHDA, SQIVND (reference sequence). The CDR3 is 14 residues long.

This TCR came from a woman aged 25 to 45 with Graves' hyperthyroidism. What was sequenced was blood. This chain uses TRBV19 with TRBJ2-7; tentative D call: TRBD2 (6 bases). This CDR3 is CASSAGPVPTEQYF. CDR3 sequence (DNA): TGTGCCAGTAGTGCGGGGCCAGTCCCAACGGAGCAGTACTTC.